The text below deals with one T cell receptor beta chain. With a J-beta primer mix and a sample-barcoded 5' primer, a second PCR ran 7 to 11 cycles. From the 5' RACE reads, TCRdb called clonotypes with MiXCR, one entry per CDR3 protein. The sample shows about 510,000 distinct CDR3 sequences, about 25% of them seen only once. These data originate in a study of blood T cells in healthy people across ages. Study in general: Template switching captured about one barcoded beta molecule per two T cells.

This CDR3 has 20 amino acids. Trimming took 5 bases from V and 9 from J; bases not matched to a gene: 25. The germline V gene has CDR1 SGHVS and CDR2 FQNEAQ. This sample was shared with a second study, whose subject was T cells of mothers and their children. This second study says: The study sampled a few healthy Caucasian mothers and their six children. The authors detected no persistent microchimeric T cell clones.

The sequenced sample was blood. This TCR derives from a boy aged 2 to 9 in good health. V gene TRBV7-8 combines with J gene TRBJ2-5, with TRBD2 matching over 12 bases. The CDR3 is CASSPLRSTTRLAGERAQYF. The CDR3 DNA reads as TGTGCCAGCAGCCCCCTTCGTTCCACTACACGACTAGCGGGGGAGAGGGCCCAGTACTTC.